These 18 T cell receptor beta chains came from one sample sequenced in a study of Ad26.COV2.S vaccination and SARS-CoV-2 variants. Sequencing used immunoSEQ multiplex PCR; TCRdb keeps in-frame clones, though not all of them. Counted here are about 350,000 clones, about 90% occurring once; the ten biggest clones make up 3% to 5%. Sequencing was performed on peripheral blood, taken after recovery from COVID-19. The receptors stem from a human donor who had recovered from COVID-19.

This clone was observed many times. The chain has TRBV6-1 and TRBJ1-2; D is undetermined. The CDR3 runs 15 residues. Germline V gene sequence: CDR1 MNHNS, CDR2 SASEGT. V gave up 2 bases and J gave up 5 bases, with 15 bases separating them. CDR3 sequence reads: CASSESASGAYGYTF. CDR3 bases: TGTGCCAGCAGTGAATCGGCATCCGGAGCATATGGCTACACCTTC.

The chain recombines TRBV18 with TRBJ1-4; D is possibly TRBD1 (5 bases). V was shortened by 3 bases and J by 4 bases, with 15 bases between the two germline ends. The CDR3 has 16 residues. Per germline, CDR1 KGHSH and CDR2 LQKENI. The CDR3, as DNA: TGTGCCAGCTCACCCGGACACCGGGCGGGTAATGAAAAACTGTTTTTT. Translated, it gives CASSPGHRAGNEKLFF.

The chain links TRBV5-5 to TRBJ2-2; TRBD2 aligns across 8 bases. From germline, CDR1 is SGHKS and CDR2 YYEKEE (reference sequence). With V trimmed by 3 bases and J by 3 bases, 10 bases remained unmatched. This CDR3 contains 17 residues. DNA for the CDR3: TGTGCCAGCAGCTCGGGTGTAGCGGGGCCATACACCGGGGAGCTGTTTTTT. Protein: CASSSGVAGPYTGELFF.

This clone appeared a single time. The rearrangement uses TRBV4-3 and TRBJ2-5; D ambiguous. This CDR3 contains 15 residues. Germline CDR1 LGHNA, CDR2 YSLEER. V shed 1 base and J shed 0 bases, with 9 bases lying between them. The CDR3 is CASSQGARNQETQYF. CDR3 nucleotides: TGCGCCAGCAGCCAAGGAGCCAGAAACCAAGAGACCCAGTACTTC.

This clone appeared once. The V and J genes are TRBV7-6 and TRBJ2-2, with TRBD2 identical over 8 bases. The CDR3 has 15 amino acids. After removal of 4 bases from V and 1 base from J, the junction contained 2 bases not matched to a gene. Germline values: CDR1 SGHVS, CDR2 FNYEAQ. Written as DNA, the CDR3 is TGTGCCAGCAGCTCGGGACTAGTGAACACCGGGGAGCTGTTTTTT. Translation: CASSSGLVNTGELFF.

The chain combines TRBV9 with TRBJ2-3; maybe TRBD1 (6 bases). Trimming shortened V by 4 bases and J by 2 bases, and 17 bases separated the two germline ends. From germline, CDR1 is SGDLS and CDR2 YYNGEE. This CDR3 is built from 16 residues. CDR3 loop: CASSPQQGRVTDTQYF. The CDR3 bases are TGTGCCAGCAGCCCCCAGCAGGGGAGAGTCACAGATACGCAGTATTTT.

This chain uses TRBV6-1 with TRBJ1-4; a possible D gene is TRBD1 (5 bases). Germline V lookup: CDR1 MNHNS, CDR2 SASEGT. The CDR3 has 15 amino acids. The V and J ends lost 3 bases and 3 bases respectively, with 11 bases between them. The CDR3 sequence: CASSDIGGSNEKLFF. CDR3 coding DNA: TGTGCCAGCAGTGACATTGGGGGTTCTAATGAAAAACTGTTTTTT.

V and J are TRBV6-6 and TRBJ1-1; 8 nucleotides agree with TRBD1. Unmatched junction bases numbered 5, after V lost 6 bases and J lost 5 bases. The germline CDR1 and CDR2 sequences are MNHNY and SVGAGI (reference sequence). CDR3 length: 13 residues. This CDR3 is CASREDRATEAFF. CDR3 DNA sequence: TGTGCCAGCAGAGAGGACAGGGCTACTGAAGCTTTCTTT.

The chain recombines TRBV9 with TRBJ2-3; D is perhaps TRBD2 (5 bases). The CDR3 covers 17 residues. CDR1 is SGDLS, CDR2 YYNGEE, per germline. Trimming took 4 bases from V and 4 from J, leaving 22 bases between them. For the CDR3, the DNA is TGTGCCAGCAGCAATTCGGTTGGAGGCAATGTCGCAGATACGCAGTATTTT. It specifies CASSNSVGGNVADTQYF.

The chain employs TRBV27 and TRBJ2-7, with 8 bases that match TRBD2. The CDR3 runs to 14 residues. Germline V gene sequence: CDR1 MNHEY, CDR2 SMNVEV (reference sequence). V was clipped by 5 bases and J by 2 bases; unmatched bases: 5. This CDR3 reads CASSKTGGAYEQYF. The CDR3 bases are TGTGCCAGCAGTAAGACCGGGGGGGCCTACGAGCAGTACTTC.

This clone was picked up a small number of times. The chain carries TRBV10-1 and TRBJ2-1, with 11 bases matching TRBD2. Germline CDR1 reads WNHNN; CDR2 reads SYGVQD (reference sequence). With V trimmed by 2 bases and J by 8 bases, 5 bases remained unmatched. The CDR3 is 15 amino acids. For the CDR3, the DNA is TGCGCCAGCAGTGAGCAGCTAGCGGGGGGCGATGAGCAGTTCTTC. It is translated as CASSEQLAGGDEQFF.

This sequence joins TRBV9 and TRBJ1-3; 7 bases fit TRBD1. This CDR3 contains 15 residues. The V segment lost 1 base and the J segment 4 bases; nucleotides outside the gene matches: 5. Germline V lookup: CDR1 SGDLS, CDR2 YYNGEE. CDR3 DNA: TGTGCCAGCAGCGTAACACAGGGGACCGGAAACACCATATATTTT. This sequence encodes CASSVTQGTGNTIYF. Full variable domain (remainder filled in from reference TRBV9 and TRBJ1-3): DSGVTQTPKHLITATGQRVTLRCSPRSGDLSVYWYQQSLDQGLQFLIQYYNGEERAKGNILERFSAQQFPDLHSELNLSSLELGDSALYFCASSVTQGTGNTIYFGEGSWLTVV.

The chain couples TRBV21-1 to TRBJ2-7; TRBD2 is the table's D call and was not checked against the DNA. TRBV21-1 is termed a pseudogene. The CDR3 covers 14 residues. DNA for the CDR3: TGTGCCAGCAGCAACTTTGATGTCGGCTACGAGCAGTACTTC. Protein product: CASSNFDVGYEQYF.

The chain couples TRBV5-6 to TRBJ2-5, with 7 bases lining up with TRBD2. Germline V CDR1 and CDR2: SGHDT, YYEEEE. V gave up 0 bases and J gave up 5 bases; unmatched junction bases: 10. The CDR3 loop spans 16 amino acids. CDR3 nucleotides: TGTGCCAGCAGCTTGGAGCCAGCGGGGAGCATGGAGACCCAGTACTTC. It translates to CASSLEPAGSMETQYF.

As for this clone: Germline and junction disagree at one end, which may indicate a read error. This sample also contains other DNA sequences that code for the same CDR3. This chain links TRBV5-4 with TRBJ2-7; D might be TRBD1 or TRBD2, each matching 5 bases. The CDR3 has 14 amino acids. In germline, CDR1 is SGHNT, CDR2 YYREEE (reference sequence). CDR3 residues: CASSLGPGTYEQYF. The CDR3 bases are TGTGCCAGCAGCTTGGGCCCCGGGACCTACGAGCAGTATTTC.

The gene calls are TRBV4-1 and TRBJ2-7; D remains ambiguous. V dropped 1 base and J dropped 5 bases, with 12 bases sitting between them. CDR1 is MGHRA, CDR2 YSYEKL, per germline. The CDR3 is 14 amino acids. The CDR3 reads CASSQGPQLHEQYF. CDR3 coding DNA: TGCGCCAGCAGCCAAGGGCCACAACTTCACGAGCAGTACTTC.

This chain connects TRBV2 to TRBJ2-7; TRBD2 is a possible D gene (5 bases). In germline, CDR1 is SNHLY, CDR2 FYNNEI. The V and J ends lost 4 bases and 0 bases respectively, with 7 bases between them. This CDR3 is 13 amino acids long. This CDR3 reads CASSVGSSYEQYF. CDR3 in DNA: TGTGCCAGCAGTGTGGGGAGCTCCTACGAGCAGTACTTC.

This chain uses TRBV28 with TRBJ1-6, with 9 bases lining up with TRBD1. V trimming: 6 bases; J trimming: 0 bases; junction bases outside the gene matches: 9. Germline CDR1 MDHEN, CDR2 SYDVKM. The CDR3 runs 18 residues. The CDR3 DNA is TGTGCCAGCAGGGGACAGGGAACCCTAAGCTCCTATAATTCACCCCTCCACTTT. Encoded protein: CASRGQGTLSSYNSPLHF.